The following is a TCR beta chain sequence with its context. Its antigen is currently unknown. The source of the sample is a study of post-analysis software for immune sequencing data. Study-level points and caveats: The five TRBV segments detected at higher frequency in patients than in controls included TRBV5-6, TRBV5-1 and TRBV20-1.

The library was made from cDNA and included unique molecular identifiers. TCRdb processed the PCR reads anew with MiXCR; each CDR3 protein has one entry. The sample yields roughly 540,000 distinct CDR3 sequences, 30% to 40% seen once. In germline, CDR1 is SGHRS, CDR2 YFSETQ. V was cut by 3 bases and J by 2 bases, with 14 bases left in between. The CDR3 totals 15 residues. The sample comprised blood. This chain uses TRBV5-1 with TRBJ1-2; D might be TRBD1 (5 bases). The receptor was derived from a girl aged 2-17 years with multiple sclerosis. CDR3 in DNA: TGCGCCAGCAGCTGGGACGGAGGAAGCAACTATGGCTACACCTTC. It encodes CASSWDGGSNYGYTF.